This TCR beta chain was recovered during a study of blood T cell repertoires in COVID-19. In the study overall: Researchers got acute and convalescent COVID-19 samples from the United States, Italy and Spain.

Some clones are missing from TCRdb's copy, which holds only in-frame ones; the method was immunoSEQ multiplex PCR. The sample lists some 250,000 clones, about nine tenths occurring once. The sequence was collected from a man between 18 and 29 years old who had recovered from COVID-19. Sequenced material: PBMCs or T cells enriched from blood (not recorded which).

The CDR3 is CASSQETSVLLDEQFF. The CDR3 DNA reads TGCGCCAGCAGCCAAGAAACTAGCGTTCTTCTGGATGAGCAGTTCTTC. The rearrangement links TRBV4-1 to TRBJ2-1, with 7 bases lining up with TRBD2. Germline V gene sequence: CDR1 MGHRA, CDR2 YSYEKL. The V segment lost 0 bases and the J segment 8 bases; nucleotides outside the gene matches: 10. CDR3 length: 16 residues.